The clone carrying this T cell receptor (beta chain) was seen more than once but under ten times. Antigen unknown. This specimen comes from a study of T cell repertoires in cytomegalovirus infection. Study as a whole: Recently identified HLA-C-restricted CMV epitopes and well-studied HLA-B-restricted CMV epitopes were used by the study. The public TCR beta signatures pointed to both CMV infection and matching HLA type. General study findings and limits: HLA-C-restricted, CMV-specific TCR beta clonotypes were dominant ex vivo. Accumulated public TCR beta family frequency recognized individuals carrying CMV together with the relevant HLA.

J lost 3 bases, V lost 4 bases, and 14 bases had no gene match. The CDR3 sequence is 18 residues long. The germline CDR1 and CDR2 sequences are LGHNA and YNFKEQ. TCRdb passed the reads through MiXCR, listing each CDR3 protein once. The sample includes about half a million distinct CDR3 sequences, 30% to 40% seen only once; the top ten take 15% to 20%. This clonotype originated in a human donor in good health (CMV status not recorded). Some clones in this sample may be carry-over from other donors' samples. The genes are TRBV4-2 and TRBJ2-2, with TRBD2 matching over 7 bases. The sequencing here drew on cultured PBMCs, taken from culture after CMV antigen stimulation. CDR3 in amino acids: CASSRSFSGAPDTGELFF. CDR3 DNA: TGTGCCAGCAGCCGGTCCTTCAGCGGGGCCCCGGACACCGGGGAGCTGTTTTTT.